What follows are 16 T cell receptor beta chains derived from one specimen sequenced in a study of cytomegalovirus exposure and HLA in healthy donors. The PCR contained 60 Vbeta and 13 Jbeta primers. TCRdb's table, derived via immunoSEQ multiplex PCR, lists solely in-frame clones and lacks some. This sample has under 300,000 clones; approximately 82% occur once, and the top ten carry roughly 7.4%. Sample: PBMCs. These receptors came from an older woman in good health and CMV-seropositive.

The chain combines TRBV5-1 with TRBJ2-1; 7 bases fit TRBD2. J lost 2 bases, V lost 1 base, and 6 bases had no gene match. Germline CDR1 and CDR2: SGHRS and YFSETQ. The CDR3 extends over 16 amino acids. The DNA of the CDR3 is TGCGCCAGCAGCTTGAATGTAGCGGGTCCCTACAATGAGCAGTTCTTC. Amino acid sequence: CASSLNVAGPYNEQFF. Complete variable domain (other parts from reference TRBV5-1 and TRBJ2-1): KAGVTQTPRYLIKTRGQQVTLSCSPISGHRSVSWYQQTPGQGLQFLFEYFSETQRNKGNFPGRFSGRQFSNSRSEMNVSTLELGDSALYLCASSLNVAGPYNEQFFGPGTRLTVL.

J is TRBJ2-3 and V is TRBV5-4, with 10 bases identical to TRBD2. The V segment lost 1 base and the J segment 2 bases; nucleotides outside the gene matches: 4. The CDR3 runs 16 residues. Per the germline V gene, CDR1 is SGHNT and CDR2 is YYREEE (reference sequence). CDR3 in amino acids: CASSLLGTSDTDTQYF. For the CDR3, the DNA is TGTGCCAGCAGCTTGCTGGGGACTAGCGACACAGATACGCAGTATTTT.

The genes are TRBV27 and TRBJ1-1; D unresolved. The germline CDR1 and CDR2 sequences are MNHEY and SMNVEV (reference sequence). V was cut by 5 bases and J by 6 bases, with 16 bases left in between. The CDR3 contains 14 residues. The CDR3 DNA follows: TGTGCCAGCAGTCTTCTCGAGGGTAGGGCTGAAGCTTTCTTT. As protein: CASSLLEGRAEAFF.

The chain links TRBV5-1 to TRBJ2-1; unclear D gene. CDR1 SGHRS and CDR2 YFSETQ come from the germline V gene. The CDR3 has 14 amino acids. The ends were cut back, 3 bases at V and 0 bases at J, with 7 bases in the middle. CDR3 DNA sequence: TGCGCCAGCAGCTACCGGAGCTCCTACAATGAGCAGTTCTTC. It translates to CASSYRSSYNEQFF. Combining the CDR3 with reference TRBV5-1 and TRBJ2-1 gives the whole variable domain KAGVTQTPRYLIKTRGQQVTLSCSPISGHRSVSWYQQTPGQGLQFLFEYFSETQRNKGNFPGRFSGRQFSNSRSEMNVSTLELGDSALYLCASSYRSSYNEQFFGPGTRLTVL.

The chain employs TRBV7-2 and TRBJ1-1, with unresolved D. Germline CDR1 SGHTA, CDR2 FQGNSA. Trimming removed 1 base from V and 7 bases from J, with 7 bases in between. The CDR3 length is 12 residues. This CDR3 reads CASSLVLREAFF. The CDR3 DNA reads as TGTGCCAGCAGCTTAGTCTTGCGTGAAGCTTTCTTT.

This clone appeared once. The V call is TRBV27, the J call TRBJ2-3; 12 bases are shared with TRBD2. CDR1 and CDR2 from the germline V gene are MNHEY and SMNVEV (reference sequence). The CDR3 is made up of 16 amino acids. J lost 5 bases, V lost 4 bases, and 7 bases had no gene match. The DNA of the CDR3 is TGTGCCAGCAGTTCTAGCGGGAGGGCCGAGATAGATACGCAGTATTTT. Its protein product is CASSSSGRAEIDTQYF.

V usage is TRBV19 and J usage is TRBJ1-2; the match to TRBD1 covers 10 bases. V gave up 4 bases and J gave up 6 bases; unmatched junction bases: 11. Germline values: CDR1 LNHDA, CDR2 SQIVND (reference sequence). The CDR3 runs to 16 residues. In DNA, the CDR3 is TGTGCCAGTAGTACCCCTTCGACAGGGGGCGCCGATGGCTACACCTTC. The encoded protein is CASSTPSTGGADGYTF. Full variable domain (remainder filled in from reference TRBV19 and TRBJ1-2): DGGITQSPKYLFRKEGQNVTLSCEQNLNHDAMYWYRQDPGQGLRLIYYSQIVNDFQKGDIAEGYSVSREKKESFPLTVTSAQKNPTAFYLCASSTPSTGGADGYTFGSGTRLTVV.

The chain has TRBV5-4 and TRBJ2-7, with TRBD2 matching over 8 bases. The CDR3 runs to 16 residues. V shed 4 bases, J shed 3 bases, and the junction held 12 bases outside the gene matches. CDR1 is SGHNT and CDR2 is YYREEE in the germline V gene (reference sequence). The CDR3 sequence: CASSRLRTSGNYEQYF. CDR3 in DNA: TGTGCCAGCAGCCGCCTTCGCACTAGCGGAAACTACGAGCAGTACTTC.

V is TRBV5-1 and J is TRBJ1-3, with 8 bases fitting TRBD1. The ends lost 6 bases at V and 2 bases at J; junction bases unmatched: 10. The germline gives CDR1 SGHRS, CDR2 YFSETQ. The CDR3 extends over 16 amino acids. This chain's CDR3 is CASTYATGEPGNTIYF. Here the CDR3 DNA reads TGCGCCAGCACTTACGCGACAGGGGAGCCTGGAAACACCATATATTTT.

J is TRBJ2-7 and V is TRBV7-9, with TRBD1 matching 7 bases. This CDR3 is 15 amino acids long. Germline V lookup: CDR1 SEHNR, CDR2 FQNEAQ (reference sequence). Trimming cost V 3 bases and J 6 bases; bases outside gene matches: 11. Written as DNA, the CDR3 is TGTGCCAGCAGCTTTGAAGTCGGCAGGGGGAGCGAGCAGTACTTC. Amino acids: CASSFEVGRGSEQYF.

The chain has TRBV28 and TRBJ2-4; D gene unclear. CDR1 is MDHEN, CDR2 SYDVKM, per germline. The V end lost 1 base, the J end lost 12 bases, and 10 bases lay between the germline ends. This CDR3 region has 12 residues. The CDR3 DNA is TGTGCCAGCAGTTTATTTCCGCGGCCTCAGTACTTC. It encodes CASSLFPRPQYF.

This chain uses TRBV4-1 with TRBJ2-1; D gene uncertain. The V gene lost 0 bases and the J gene lost 10 bases, with 4 bases spanning the gap. The CDR3 has 11 amino acids. The V gene's germline CDR1 is MGHRA and CDR2 YSYEKL. CDR3 protein: CASSQEAEQFF. Written as DNA, the CDR3 is TGCGCCAGCAGCCAAGAAGCAGAGCAGTTCTTC.

This CDR3 reads CASSASGRAANEQFF. In DNA form, the CDR3 reads TGTGCCAGCAGTGCTAGCGGGAGGGCCGCCAATGAGCAGTTCTTC. The chain links TRBV6-5 to TRBJ2-1; 12 positions agree with TRBD2. CDR3 length: 15 amino acids. V gave up 5 bases and J gave up 6 bases; unmatched junction bases: 5. Germline CDR1 and CDR2: MNHEY and SVGAGI.

The DNA of the CDR3 is TGTGCCAGCAGCTTAGCGACAGGTTACGAGCAGTACTTC. Amino acids: CASSLATGYEQYF. V gene TRBV11-1 combines with J gene TRBJ2-7; D might be TRBD1 (6 bases). The V gene lost 0 bases and the J gene lost 4 bases, with 7 bases spanning the gap. The CDR3 consists of 13 residues. Germline CDR1 reads SGHAT; CDR2 reads FQDESV (reference sequence).

The J gene is TRBJ2-1, the V gene TRBV28, with TRBD2 matching over 10 bases. The CDR3 contains 16 residues. In germline, CDR1 is MDHEN, CDR2 SYDVKM. V shed 7 bases and J 5 bases; nucleotides not matched to a gene: 11. CDR3 amino acids: CASTFHSGLANNEQFF. The CDR3 DNA follows: TGTGCCAGCACCTTTCACTCGGGACTAGCGAACAATGAGCAGTTCTTC.

The V gene is TRBV4-1, the J gene TRBJ1-1; TRBD1 is a possible D gene (5 bases). The V end lost 1 base, the J end lost 11 bases, and 14 bases lay between the germline ends. The CDR3 is made up of 13 amino acids. Germline assignment: CDR1 MGHRA and CDR2 YSYEKL. Here the CDR3 reads CASSQAGDVRAFF. The CDR3 bases are TGCGCCAGCAGCCAAGCGGGGGATGTAAGGGCTTTCTTT.